Listed below are T cell receptor beta chains from one sample, sequenced in a study of radiotherapy plus CTLA-4 blockade in lung cancer. TCRdb's table, derived via immunoSEQ multiplex PCR, lists solely in-frame clones and lacks some. The sample consists of around 80,000 clones, roughly 74% of them appearing once. The sample consisted of peripheral blood, taken from a patient treated with radiotherapy plus ipilimumab. These receptors all come from a human donor with non-small cell lung cancer whose response to radiotherapy plus ipilimumab could not be evaluated. The CDR3 runs from the conserved cysteine through the conserved F or W. A D gene is named only where the DNA matches it firmly. The size of a clone is reported for some rows only, either as once, few or many, or as a class for expanded clones.

clone size	V gene	J gene	D gene	CDR3 DNA	CDR3 protein
-	TRBV7-3	TRBJ2-3	-	TGTGCCAGCAGCTTAACCCCATCAGATACGCAGTATTTT	CASSLTPSDTQYF
-	TRBV30	TRBJ1-2	-	TGTGCCTGGACCCTAACCACAGGGCGAGGCTACACCTTC	CAWTLTTGRGYTF
-	TRBV10-2	TRBJ1-1	-	TGCGCCAGCAGGCCTACAGGGTTTGGTCCTGAAGCTTTCTTT	CASRPTGFGPEAFF
-	TRBV10-2	TRBJ2-5	-	TGCGCCAGCAGTCTAGAGCCTTCCCGTGAGACCCAGTACTTC	CASSLEPSRETQYF
-	TRBV6-5	TRBJ1-2	-	TGTGCCAGCAGACCCGGGGGGCCCCTCTATGGCTACACCTTC	CASRPGGPLYGYTF
-	TRBV19	TRBJ2-1	TRBD2	TGTGCCAGTAGCACTAGCGGGATTACCTACAATGAGCAGTTCTTC	CASSTSGITYNEQFF
-	TRBV5-6	TRBJ2-2	-	TGTGCCAGCAGCTTGGTCGTAGGGGCTGTCGGGGAGCTGTTTTTT	CASSLVVGAVGELFF
-	TRBV11-2	TRBJ2-2	TRBD2	TGTGCCAGCAGACTAGCGGGGGGCACCGGGGAGCTGTTTTTT	CASRLAGGTGELFF
-	TRBV7-2	TRBJ2-1	TRBD1	TGTGCCAGCAGCTTCCGGGACAGGGGGCAGTTCTTC	CASSFRDRGQFF
few	TRBV11-2	TRBJ1-1	-	TGTGCCAGCAGCGTGACTTGGTCCGCGGTAGGGAGGTTTACTGAAGCTTTCTTT	CASSVTWSAVGRFTEAFF
-	TRBV21-1	TRBJ2-7	-	TGTGCCAGCAGCAACCCTAGATTCGGAGGGGACCCACCCTACGAGCAGTACTTC	CASSNPRFGGDPPYEQYF
once	TRBV4-1	TRBJ2-3	-	TGTGCCAGCAGCCAAGATGGCAGCGAAACCACAGATACGCAGTATTTT	CASSQDGSETTDTQYF
-	TRBV9	TRBJ1-6	-	TGTGCCAGCAGCCCGCAGGGCAATTCACCCCTCCACTTT	CASSPQGNSPLHF
-	TRBV4-1	TRBJ2-3	-	TGCGCCAGCAGCCAACAGGGCCTCACAGATACGCAGTATTTT	CASSQQGLTDTQYF
-	TRBV18	TRBJ2-1	TRBD2	TGTGCCAGCTCACCTAGGGCTAGCGGGAGGCAGAATGAGCAGTTCTTC	CASSPRASGRQNEQFF
-	TRBV6-5	TRBJ2-5	-	TGTGCCAGCAACCGAGGCTTCCAAGAGACCCAGTACTTC	CASNRGFQETQYF
-	TRBV12-5	TRBJ2-2	TRBD2	TGCGCGAGCGGGGGGGCCCCCGGGGAGCTGTTTTTT	CASGGAPGELFF
-	TRBV5-1	TRBJ1-1	-	TGCGCCAGCAGCTTTCAAGGAGTGAACACTGAAGCTTTCTTT	CASSFQGVNTEAFF
-	TRBV27	TRBJ2-2	TRBD2	TGTGCCAGCAGTGTGCTAGCGGGGGTTTCAGGCGGGGAGCTGTTTTTT	CASSVLAGVSGGELFF
few	TRBV5-1	TRBJ2-3	TRBD1	TGCGCCAGCAGCTTACTGGGGACAGGGGGCTCAGATACGCAGTATTTT	CASSLLGTGGSDTQYF
-	TRBV9	TRBJ2-3	-	TGTGCCAGCAGCGTAGTCGACGGCCTCCCAGGAGATACGCAGTATTTT	CASSVVDGLPGDTQYF
-	TRBV2	TRBJ1-2	TRBD1	TGTGCCAGCAGGACAGGGACATATGGCTACACCTTC	CASRTGTYGYTF
-	TRBV7-9	TRBJ1-5	-	TGTGCCAGCAGCTTAGGGTCAGGGGTACCGAATCAGCCCCAGCATTTT	CASSLGSGVPNQPQHF
-	TRBV6-1	TRBJ1-1	-	TGTGCCAGCAGTCTCAGGCCAAGCCCTGAAGCTTTCTTT	CASSLRPSPEAFF
-	TRBV5-5	TRBJ2-7	TRBD1	TGTGCCAGCAGCTTGGATGCCGGGACAGTCTACGAGCAGTACTTC	CASSLDAGTVYEQYF
-	TRBV19	TRBJ2-3	TRBD2	TGTGCCAGTGGGACTAGCGTCTTCGGGGGCACAGATACGCAGTATTTT	CASGTSVFGGTDTQYF
-	TRBV19	TRBJ2-3	-	TGTGCCAGTAGCCCCCCCCCAGCCAGGGAGGAAACAGATACGCAGTATTTT	CASSPPPAREETDTQYF
-	TRBV4-1	TRBJ2-7	TRBD2	TGCGCCAGCAGCCAAGAGAGAGCGGGAGGGCCGCGTGAGCAGTACTTC	CASSQERAGGPREQYF
once	TRBV30	TRBJ1-2	TRBD1	TGTGCCTGGAGTGTACAACAGGGGAATGGCTACACCTTC	CAWSVQQGNGYTF
-	TRBV6-5	TRBJ2-1	TRBD2	TGTGCCAGCAGGACGGGACTAGCAACCAATGAGCAGTTCTTC	CASRTGLATNEQFF
many	TRBV6-6	TRBJ1-1	-	TGTGCCAGCAGACAGGTTCCGAACACTGAAGCTTTCTTT	CASRQVPNTEAFF
-	TRBV27	TRBJ2-7	TRBD2	TGTGCCAGCAGTTTATCAGGGCGGGGGGGCTTGGGTGAGCAGTACTTC	CASSLSGRGGLGEQYF
-	TRBV4-1	TRBJ1-1	TRBD1	TGCGCCAGCAGCTTCGACAGGGACACTGAAGCTTTCTTT	CASSFDRDTEAFF
-	TRBV11-2	TRBJ2-7	TRBD2	TGTGCCACCCCTTTGACCAGCGGGAGGGGAGGAGGCGAGCAGTACTTC	CATPLTSGRGGGEQYF
-	TRBV18	TRBJ2-1	TRBD1	TGTGCCAGCTCACCACCATTAAGGACGACAGGGGCAGGAAATGTGGAGGGAGGAAATGAGCAGTTCTTC	CASSPPLRTTGAGNVEGGNEQFF
-	TRBV28	TRBJ1-2	TRBD1	TGTGCCAGCAACTCGGGGAGGGGACAGGGGGCTTTTGGCTACACCTTC	CASNSGRGQGAFGYTF
-	TRBV28	TRBJ1-1	-	TGTGCCAGCAGTTTGGGCACAGTGAACACTGAAGCTTTCTTT	CASSLGTVNTEAFF
-	TRBV5-4	TRBJ2-1	TRBD1	TGTGCCAGCAGCTCCAGACAGGGGGACTACAATGAGCAGTTCTTC	CASSSRQGDYNEQFF
-	TRBV5-1	TRBJ2-5	-	TGCGCCAGCAGCCCTAGACGGGGGGCTGGGACCCAGTACTTC	CASSPRRGAGTQYF
-	TRBV5-1	TRBJ2-7	TRBD2	TGCGCCAGCAGCTTTAGCGGGAGGGATTCCTTTCTCGACGAGCAGTACTTC	CASSFSGRDSFLDEQYF
few	TRBV28	TRBJ1-6	-	TGTGCCAGCAGTTTTGGGCCATGGGGGGTGACGAGCTCCTATAATTCACCCCTCCACTTT	CASSFGPWGVTSSYNSPLHF
-	TRBV9	TRBJ2-3	TRBD1	TGTGCCAGCAGCGTAGGGCCAGGGGGCTTCACAGATACGCAGTATTTT	CASSVGPGGFTDTQYF
-	TRBV30	TRBJ2-7	TRBD1	TGTGCCTGGAGTGACAGGGGGTTTTACTACGAGCAGTACTTC	CAWSDRGFYYEQYF
-	TRBV6-6	TRBJ2-7	-	TGTGCCAGCAGTTACTCATGGACAGTTACCTACGAGCAGTACTTC	CASSYSWTVTYEQYF
-	TRBV18	TRBJ1-5	-	TGTGCCAGCTCACCCCAAACGGCGGGCAATCAGCCCCAGCATTTT	CASSPQTAGNQPQHF
-	TRBV7-9	TRBJ2-5	-	TGTGCCAGCAGCTTAGCGCATAGTGGGAGTTGGGGCCAAGAGACCCAGTACTTC	CASSLAHSGSWGQETQYF
few	TRBV5-1	TRBJ2-7	-	TGCGCCAGCAGCTTGATGCCGGTATCCTACGAGCAGTACTTC	CASSLMPVSYEQYF
-	TRBV11-2	TRBJ1-2	-	TGTGCCAGCAGCTTAGTGGGGGCGGGGGGCGGCTACACCTTC	CASSLVGAGGGYTF
-	TRBV4-1	TRBJ2-7	TRBD1	TGCGCCAGCAGCCCGGGCACCGGGACAGGGTTGTACGAGCAGTACTTC	CASSPGTGTGLYEQYF
-	TRBV7-9	TRBJ1-6	TRBD1	TGTGCCAGCACGGGACAGATGGATTCACCCCTCCACTTT	CASTGQMDSPLHF
-	TRBV25-1	TRBJ2-7	TRBD1	TGTGCCAGCAGTGCACGTGGGACAGGGAAATACGAGCAGTACTTC	CASSARGTGKYEQYF
-	TRBV15	TRBJ2-1	TRBD1	TGTGCCACCAGCAGAGACCGGGACAGGGGATATGAGCAGTTCTTC	CATSRDRDRGYEQFF
few	TRBV6-6	TRBJ1-2	-	TGTGCCAGCAGTTACGGACAAAACTATGGCTACACCTTC	CASSYGQNYGYTF
-	TRBV6-1	TRBJ1-3	TRBD1	TGTGCCATTAGGACAGGCTCTGGAAACACCATATATTTT	CAIRTGSGNTIYF